In its sample, the clone carrying this T cell receptor (beta chain) was seen a few times. This sample was included in a study of blood T cell repertoires in COVID-19. Study context: Sites across the United States, Italy and Spain contributed samples from acute and convalescent COVID-19. Nucleic acid was either cDNA or gDNA, and it came from T cells, B-cell-depleted T cells, or PBMCs.

The authors' processing: Reference gene primer amplification gave nucleated cell count estimates. Here immunoSEQ multiplex PCR was the method, and the copy in TCRdb shows in-frame clones only, minus some. That table gives V, J and clone size, and the DNA gave D and trimming. The sample records some 270,000 clones, 75% to 90% being singletons. The material sequenced was peripheral blood. This sequence originates from a woman aged 70 to 79 with acute or convalescent COVID-19.

The CDR3 sequence is CASSLEQDYEQYF. The DNA for the CDR3 is TGTGCCAGCAGCTTAGAACAAGACTACGAGCAGTACTTC. The rearrangement links TRBV7-6 to TRBJ2-7, with D hard to call. V lost 1 base to trimming and J lost 3 bases, with 7 bases between them. The germline V gene encodes CDR1 SGHVS and CDR2 FNYEAQ. This CDR3 contains 13 residues.